The rows below give T cell receptor beta chains drawn from one sample of a study of cytomegalovirus exposure and HLA in healthy donors. Only in-frame clones appear in the TCRdb table, and some are missing; sequencing was by immunoSEQ multiplex PCR. The sample lists 150,000 to 200,000 clones, 75% to 85% seen once, with more than 5.5% in the top ten. Source material: PBMCs. The receptors stem from a man aged 30 to 45 in good health and CMV-seropositive. The conserved cysteine and the conserved F or W are not part of the CDR3 here.

>TRBV14|TRBJ2-7
ASSHSNDNSYEQY
>TRBV5-1|TRBJ2-3
ASSPGLAGGVTDTQY
>TRBV18|TRBJ2-7
ASSPGLSGTYEQY
>TRBV30|TRBJ2-7
ACTKRTVAYEQY
>TRBV7-8|TRBJ2-3
ASSLAENTDTQY
>TRBV5-4|TRBJ2-3
ASSLDGRGTDTQY
>TRBV29-1|TRBJ2-3
SADRESTDTQY
>TRBV7-9|TRBJ1-1
ASSLGETGNTEAF
>TRBV7-3|TRBJ1-1
ASSPVPLGLGNTEAF
>TRBV29-1|TRBJ2-2
SGTWTGEYTGELF
>TRBV28|TRBJ2-3
ASSLSRATQY
>TRBV5-4|TRBJ2-7
ASSGSGGRYEQY
>TRBV7-7|TRBJ2-2
ASSPLISGGYANTGELF
>TRBV5-1|TRBJ2-5
ASSLDRGKTQY
>TRBV10-3|TRBJ2-6
AISGARASSGANVLT
>TRBV19|TRBJ2-7
ASSMYPRDFYEQY
>TRBV11-2|TRBJ2-7
ASSLDSGLAGLYEQY
>TRBV13|TRBJ2-1
ASSLEYSGSPEQF
>TRBV27|TRBJ1-1
ASSQGPIDTEAF
>TRBV28|TRBJ2-1
ASSLAAGFIHNEQF
>TRBV29-1|TRBJ2-7
SVARDRAPYEQY
>TRBV5-6|TRBJ2-1
ASTLTDNEQF
>TRBV19|TRBJ1-5
ASPSTRDSMGNQPQH
>TRBV19|TRBJ1-6
ASRGQAYNSPLH
>TRBV30|TRBJ2-5
AWSVPTGGYQETQY
>TRBV5-5|TRBJ2-7
ASSLVGLAGGKLTYEQY
>TRBV29-1|TRBJ1-1
SVGTGMNTEAF
>TRBV9|TRBJ2-7
ASSVGGRQGYEQY
>TRBV27|TRBJ2-5
ASSQWTGGRETQY
>TRBV30|TRBJ1-5
AWRTGDNSNQPQH
>TRBV4-1|TRBJ2-7
ASSQTGWPYEQY